A selection of T cell receptor beta chains follows, all from one sample in a study of cytomegalovirus exposure and HLA in healthy donors. Some clones are missing from TCRdb's copy, which holds only in-frame ones; the method was immunoSEQ multiplex PCR. The sample contains approximately 92,000 clones, about 71% of which appear only once. Sequenced input: PBMCs. These receptors all stem from a man in his 60s in good health and CMV-seronegative. Both conserved end residues are part of each CDR3. A D gene is named only where the DNA matches it firmly. Not all rows give a size; the values are once, few, many and, for expanded clones, a class.

NA	TRBV6-1	TRBJ1-2	NA	TGTGCCAGCAGTGAAGCATCGGAGAACTATGGCTACACCTTC	CASSEASENYGYTF
few	TRBV2	TRBJ2-3	NA	TGTGCCAGCAGGGAGGCAACAGATACGCAGTATTTT	CASREATDTQYF
NA	TRBV7-2	TRBJ2-5	NA	TGTGCCAGCAGCTTAGGGGGGGGCGCTGAGACCCAGTACTTC	CASSLGGGAETQYF
NA	TRBV7-6	TRBJ2-5	TRBD1	TGTGCCAGCAGCCTGGGGACAGGGGGCGAGACCCAGTACTTC	CASSLGTGGETQYF
NA	TRBV7-6	TRBJ2-3	TRBD2	TGTGCCAGCAGTGCCGCTTTGGCGGGGGGGCAGTATTTT	CASSAALAGGQYF
few	TRBV29-1	TRBJ1-1	NA	TGCAGCGTTGACGGCGCTAGAGGGGGGGTCATGTCCCGAACTGAAGCTTTCTTT	CSVDGARGGVMSRTEAFF
NA	TRBV27	TRBJ2-5	TRBD2	TGTGCCAGCAGTTTACTAGCGGGAGGGCCTGCTAGTAAAGAGACCCAGTACTTC	CASSLLAGGPASKETQYF
NA	TRBV2	TRBJ1-6	TRBD1	TGTGCCAGCAGCCAGGGGGCCGCCTATAATTCACCCCTCCACTTT	CASSQGAAYNSPLHF
NA	TRBV19	TRBJ1-5	NA	TGTGCCAGTAGTACTACTTACGCCAGGGCCCTGAATCAGCCCCAGCATTTT	CASSTTYARALNQPQHF
NA	TRBV29-1	TRBJ1-5	NA	TGCAGCGTTGCTATTGGGGGGAGCGGCAATCAGCCCCAGCATTTT	CSVAIGGSGNQPQHF
once	TRBV5-1	TRBJ2-7	TRBD2	TGCGCCAGCAGCTTGGAAACTAGCGGAGTTTACGAGCAGTACTTC	CASSLETSGVYEQYF
few	TRBV5-1	TRBJ1-5	NA	TGCGCCAGCAGCTTGGACTTCAATAGCAATCAGCCCCAGCATTTT	CASSLDFNSNQPQHF
few	TRBV6-6	TRBJ2-7	NA	TGTGCCAGCACTAGAGACGGTACCTTATCAGGGTACGAGCAGTACTTC	CASTRDGTLSGYEQYF
NA	TRBV5-6	TRBJ1-2	TRBD1	TGTGCCAGCAGCTGGGGGCTGGGACAGGGGAACTATGGCTACACCTTC	CASSWGLGQGNYGYTF
NA	TRBV2	TRBJ1-4	NA	TGTGCCAGCACCGAGGGCTATAATGAAAAACTGTTTTTT	CASTEGYNEKLFF
NA	TRBV27	TRBJ2-7	TRBD2	TGTGCCAGCAGTCGACTAGCGGGAGGGCCTTACGAGCAGTACTTC	CASSRLAGGPYEQYF
few	TRBV15	TRBJ2-1	TRBD2	TGTGCCACCAGCAGAGATCATGGCGGGAGGGATTACAATGAGCAGTTCTTC	CATSRDHGGRDYNEQFF
NA	TRBV5-1	TRBJ1-3	NA	TGCGCCAGCCAGTCGGGCTCTGGAAACACCATATATTTT	CASQSGSGNTIYF
NA	TRBV5-5	TRBJ2-7	TRBD1	TGTGCCAGCAGCTTTTCTCAGGGGGACGGATACGAGCAGTACTTC	CASSFSQGDGYEQYF
NA	TRBV5-1	TRBJ2-1	TRBD2	TGCGCCAGCAGCTTTACCGGGACTAAGGAGGATGAGCAGTTCTTC	CASSFTGTKEDEQFF
NA	TRBV18	TRBJ1-4	NA	TGTGCCAGCTCATCGACACAGAGAGAAGTAGTGTTTTTT	CASSSTQREVVFF
NA	TRBV29-1	TRBJ1-4	NA	TGCAGCGTCACAGAAGCAACTAATGAAAAACTGTTTTTT	CSVTEATNEKLFF
NA	TRBV5-1	TRBJ2-4	TRBD1	TGCGCCAGCAGCTTGGTGGCCTCACGACAGGGAGACATTCAGTACTTC	CASSLVASRQGDIQYF
few	TRBV30	TRBJ1-2	NA	TGTGCCGGGGGCATACACGGGGTTAACTATGGCTACACCTTC	CAGGIHGVNYGYTF
NA	TRBV4-1	TRBJ2-5	NA	TGCGCCAGCAGCCAAGATTCAGCGGGCCAAGAGACCCAGTACTTC	CASSQDSAGQETQYF
NA	TRBV25-1	TRBJ2-1	TRBD2	TGTGCCAGCAGTGACGGTAGGAGTAGCGGGAGTGGGTCCAATGAGCAGTTCTTC	CASSDGRSSGSGSNEQFF
NA	TRBV6-6	TRBJ2-2	NA	TGTGCCAGCACCGAAGGGGACGGGGAGCTGTTTTTT	CASTEGDGELFF
NA	TRBV19	TRBJ1-2	TRBD1	TGTGCCAGTAGCAGCGAGCCGCCCGGGACAGCCTTC	CASSSEPPGTAF
NA	TRBV5-1	TRBJ2-1	TRBD2	TGCGCCAGCAGCTTAGCGGGAGGGCGGGATGAGCAGTTCTTC	CASSLAGGRDEQFF
NA	TRBV5-1	TRBJ2-1	TRBD2	TGCGCCAGCAGTAGCGGGGGTTACTCCTACAATGAGCAGTTCTTC	CASSSGGYSYNEQFF
NA	TRBV2	TRBJ2-2	TRBD1	TGTGCCAGCAGTAAAGGACCGACAGGGGTTCCCGGGGAGCTGTTTTTT	CASSKGPTGVPGELFF
NA	TRBV9	TRBJ1-4	NA	TGTGCCAGCACCCACCGAGGGATGCCTAATGAAAAACTGTTTTTT	CASTHRGMPNEKLFF
once	TRBV9	TRBJ1-5	NA	TGTGCCAGCAGCGTAGGAGGGAACAATCAGCCCCAGCATTTT	CASSVGGNNQPQHF
few	TRBV5-1	TRBJ2-7	NA	TGCGCCAGCACCCCCGACAGGATTTCAACCTACGAGCAGTACTTC	CASTPDRISTYEQYF
NA	TRBV7-8	TRBJ2-7	TRBD1	TGTGCCAGCAGCTTAGGGCTACAGGGGCCCCCCTACGAGCAGTACTTC	CASSLGLQGPPYEQYF
NA	TRBV12-1	TRBJ2-7	NA	TGTGCCAGCAGCTTTGCAAGGGCGGGGAGACTCTACGAGCAGTACTTC	CASSFARAGRLYEQYF
NA	TRBV6-5	TRBJ2-5	TRBD1	TGTGCCAGCAGCATGGGACAGGGGGCGGGTGAGACCCAGTACTTC	CASSMGQGAGETQYF
NA	TRBV25-1	TRBJ2-3	NA	TGTGCCAGCAGTGAGCGCAGGGACACACTGTATTTT	CASSERRDTLYF
once	TRBV15	TRBJ2-3	NA	TGTGCCACCAGCAGAGGACGACAGGGCACAGATACGCAGTATTTT	CATSRGRQGTDTQYF
NA	TRBV5-1	TRBJ1-2	TRBD1	TGCGCCAGCAGCTTAACAGGGGTTAACTATGGCTACACCTTC	CASSLTGVNYGYTF
NA	TRBV5-4	TRBJ2-3	NA	TGTGCCAGCAGCTTGGGGAGGGGAGTCATCACAGATACGCAGTATTTT	CASSLGRGVITDTQYF
NA	TRBV7-2	TRBJ2-7	TRBD2	TGTGCCAGCAGCCCAACGCTAGCGGGGACCTACGAGCAGTACTTC	CASSPTLAGTYEQYF
NA	TRBV6-4	TRBJ2-1	TRBD2	TGTGCCAGCAGTGAAGAAAGCGGGGGACACAATGAGCAGTTCTTC	CASSEESGGHNEQFF
NA	TRBV28	TRBJ1-5	TRBD1	TGTGCCAGCAGTTTAGACAGGGGGGGATATAGCAATCAGCCCCAGCATTTT	CASSLDRGGYSNQPQHF
NA	TRBV10-2	TRBJ1-5	NA	TGCGCCAGCAGTGAGCGGGGGACGCCCCAGCATTTT	CASSERGTPQHF
few	TRBV19	TRBJ2-5	TRBD2	TGTGCCAGTAGTACCTTAGCGGGAGGGCCCGGGGAGACCCAGTACTTC	CASSTLAGGPGETQYF
once	TRBV7-2	TRBJ2-1	NA	TGTGCCAGCAGCTTAGGGGCAGGGGGGAATGAGCAGTTCTTC	CASSLGAGGNEQFF